The entry below describes one TCR beta chain. This specimen comes from a study of blood T cell repertoires in COVID-19. Data came from immunoSEQ multiplex PCR; TCRdb stores just in-frame clones and leaves some out. The sample has about 350,000 clones, roughly 90% seen once. The V gene lost 0 bases and the J gene lost 4 bases, with 16 bases spanning the gap. Germline loops: CDR1 SGHAT, CDR2 FQNNGV. The CDR3 has 18 residues. The material sequenced was PBMCs or T cells enriched from blood (not recorded which). This clonotype was obtained from a woman between 25 and 40 years old who had recovered from COVID-19. The genes are TRBV11-2 and TRBJ1-6; D gene unclear. The CDR3 region is CASSLDRSPSSYNSPLHF. The CDR3 region has the DNA TGTGCCAGCAGCTTAGATCGGTCGCCGTCCTCTTATAATTCACCCCTCCACTTT.